Listed below are T cell receptor beta chains from one sample, sequenced in a study of blood T cell repertoires in COVID-19. The protocol was immunoSEQ multiplex PCR, while the TCRdb copy is restricted to in-frame clones and leaves out a portion. The repertoire holds about 300,000 clones, with 70% to 90% as singletons. Specimen: peripheral blood. Receptors originate from a woman aged 45-65 years with COVID-19, enrolled during active disease. The CDR3 runs from the conserved cysteine through the conserved F or W. D genes are given only for firm matches. Some rows mark clone size as missing; the rest say once, few, many or name a class of expanded clone.

clone size: .; J gene: TRBJ2-1; D gene: TRBD1; V gene: TRBV14; CDR3 length: 17; CDR3 DNA: TGTGCCAGCTCCCCAAAACCGAGACAGGGGTTGCTCAATGAGCAGTTCTTC; CDR3 protein: CASSPKPRQGLLNEQFF
clone size: .; J gene: TRBJ2-1; D gene: TRBD2; V gene: TRBV27; CDR3 length: 19; CDR3 DNA: TGTGCCAGCAGTTCCCCAAGAGGACTAGCGGGAGGATCATACAATGAGCAGTTCTTC; CDR3 protein: CASSSPRGLAGGSYNEQFF
clone size: .; J gene: TRBJ2-7; D gene: TRBD2; V gene: TRBV7-6; CDR3 length: 16; CDR3 DNA: TGTGCCAGCAGCGTGACTAGCGGGAGCCTTTCCTACGAGCAGTACTTC; CDR3 protein: CASSVTSGSLSYEQYF
clone size: .; J gene: TRBJ2-3; D gene: TRBD2; V gene: TRBV3-1/TRBV3-2; CDR3 length: 20; CDR3 DNA: TGTGCCAGCAGCCCTAGGGGGTCTAGCGGGAGGGCCTCCCTTCGGGATACGCAGTATTTT; CDR3 protein: CASSPRGSSGRASLRDTQYF
clone size: .; J gene: TRBJ2-6; D gene: .; V gene: TRBV21-1; CDR3 length: 17; CDR3 DNA: TGTGCCAGCAGCAACGCAGGGGGAAAGGCTGGGGCCAACGTCCTGACTTTC; CDR3 protein: CASSNAGGKAGANVLTF
clone size: .; J gene: TRBJ2-1; D gene: TRBD2; V gene: TRBV3-1/TRBV3-2; CDR3 length: 16; CDR3 DNA: TGTGCCAGCAGCCAAGTGGGGACTAGCGGTTACAATGAGCAGTTCTTC; CDR3 protein: CASSQVGTSGYNEQFF
clone size: .; J gene: TRBJ1-1; D gene: .; V gene: TRBV4-3; CDR3 length: 13; CDR3 DNA: TGCGCCAGCAGCCAAGAAAGGGGAACTGAAGCTTTCTTT; CDR3 protein: CASSQERGTEAFF
clone size: .; J gene: TRBJ1-3; D gene: .; V gene: TRBV11-3; CDR3 length: 16; CDR3 DNA: TGTGCCAGCAGCCTGAGGATGACTGACGCTGGAAACACCATATATTTT; CDR3 protein: CASSLRMTDAGNTIYF
clone size: .; J gene: TRBJ1-2; D gene: .; V gene: TRBV7-9; CDR3 length: 14; CDR3 DNA: TGTGCCAGCAGCCCTTCTAGAGGGATGTATGGCTACACCTTC; CDR3 protein: CASSPSRGMYGYTF
clone size: .; J gene: TRBJ2-1; D gene: TRBD2; V gene: TRBV9; CDR3 length: 18; CDR3 DNA: TGTGCCAGCAGCCCCCGGGTAGTAGCGGGAGAAAACTACAATGAGCAGTTCTTC; CDR3 protein: CASSPRVVAGENYNEQFF
clone size: once; J gene: TRBJ1-1; D gene: .; V gene: TRBV13; CDR3 length: 15; CDR3 DNA: TGTGCCAGCAGCTCTAGGACAGAAACGAACACTGAAGCTTTCTTT; CDR3 protein: CASSSRTETNTEAFF
clone size: .; J gene: TRBJ2-1; D gene: .; V gene: TRBV7-2; CDR3 length: 13; CDR3 DNA: TGTGCCAGCAGCTTGACAGCTATTAATGAGCAGTTCTTC; CDR3 protein: CASSLTAINEQFF
clone size: .; J gene: TRBJ1-6; D gene: .; V gene: TRBV19; CDR3 length: 13; CDR3 DNA: TGTGCCAGTATCGGGAGTAATAATTCACCCCTCCACTTT; CDR3 protein: CASIGSNNSPLHF
clone size: .; J gene: TRBJ2-2; D gene: .; V gene: TRBV7-9; CDR3 length: 16; CDR3 DNA: TGTGCCAGCAGCTTAGACTACAGACTACTCACCGGGGAGCTGTTTTTT; CDR3 protein: CASSLDYRLLTGELFF
clone size: .; J gene: TRBJ1-3; D gene: .; V gene: TRBV9; CDR3 length: 15; CDR3 DNA: TGTGCCAGCAGCGTAGCGCCCGCTCAGGGAAACACCATATATTTT; CDR3 protein: CASSVAPAQGNTIYF
clone size: .; J gene: TRBJ2-1; D gene: TRBD1; V gene: TRBV11-3; CDR3 length: 16; CDR3 DNA: TGTGCCAGCAGCTGGGCAGGGGGCAGAGCCTACAATGAGCAGTTCTTC; CDR3 protein: CASSWAGGRAYNEQFF
clone size: once; J gene: TRBJ2-1; D gene: .; V gene: TRBV27; CDR3 length: 15; CDR3 DNA: TGTGCCAGCAGTATATACCCGGGAAAATACAATGAGCAGTTCTTC; CDR3 protein: CASSIYPGKYNEQFF
clone size: .; J gene: TRBJ2-7; D gene: TRBD1; V gene: TRBV4-1; CDR3 length: 15; CDR3 DNA: TGCGCCAGCAGCCAAGGGGACAGGGTTAGGTACGAGCAGTACTTC; CDR3 protein: CASSQGDRVRYEQYF
clone size: .; J gene: TRBJ2-2; D gene: TRBD1; V gene: TRBV6-4; CDR3 length: 14; CDR3 DNA: TGTGCCAGCAGCGCCGACAGGGCGTCCGGGGAGCTGTTTTTT; CDR3 protein: CASSADRASGELFF
clone size: .; J gene: TRBJ2-5; D gene: TRBD2; V gene: TRBV11-2; CDR3 length: 15; CDR3 DNA: TGTGCCAGCAGCTTAGGTGGGAGGGCCGGGGAGACCCAGTACTTC; CDR3 protein: CASSLGGRAGETQYF
clone size: .; J gene: TRBJ1-1; D gene: .; V gene: TRBV7-2; CDR3 length: 13; CDR3 DNA: TGTGCCAGTGGAGCGGTGGGGTCTTCCGGGGCTTTCTTT; CDR3 protein: CASGAVGSSGAFF
clone size: .; J gene: TRBJ1-2; D gene: TRBD1; V gene: TRBV30; CDR3 length: 15; CDR3 DNA: TGTGCCTGGAGTGTACCCCCTGGACAGGTCGGGGGCTACACCTTC; CDR3 protein: CAWSVPPGQVGGYTF
clone size: .; J gene: TRBJ2-4; D gene: .; V gene: TRBV6-2/TRBV6-3; CDR3 length: 15; CDR3 DNA: TGTGCCAGCAGCTCCCCAGGGGTGGTCCAAAACATTCAGTACTTC; CDR3 protein: CASSSPGVVQNIQYF
clone size: .; J gene: TRBJ2-2; D gene: .; V gene: TRBV3-1/TRBV3-2; CDR3 length: 13; CDR3 DNA: TGTGCCAGCAGCCCAGGGGTCCCGGATTGGCTGTTTTTT; CDR3 protein: CASSPGVPDWLFF
clone size: .; J gene: TRBJ2-3; D gene: .; V gene: TRBV12-5; CDR3 length: 17; CDR3 DNA: TGTGCTAGTGGTTTGGTACGCTTGCAGGGTGTCCCAGATACGCAGTATTTT; CDR3 protein: CASGLVRLQGVPDTQYF
clone size: once; J gene: TRBJ2-3; D gene: TRBD2; V gene: TRBV27; CDR3 length: 18; CDR3 DNA: TGTGCCAGCAGTACGACCGGGACTAGCGGGAGGCCAACAGATACGCAGTATTTT; CDR3 protein: CASSTTGTSGRPTDTQYF
clone size: .; J gene: TRBJ1-2; D gene: .; V gene: TRBV4-1; CDR3 length: 15; CDR3 DNA: TGCGCCAGCATACCTCGTTGGGGGGTCGACTATGGCTACACCTTC; CDR3 protein: CASIPRWGVDYGYTF
clone size: once; J gene: TRBJ2-3; D gene: .; V gene: TRBV21-1; CDR3 length: 19; CDR3 DNA: TGTGCCAGCAGCAGAAGGACTAGCGGGGGACCCCTTTACACAGATACGCAGTATTTT; CDR3 protein: CASSRRTSGGPLYTDTQYF
clone size: .; J gene: TRBJ2-1; D gene: .; V gene: TRBV15; CDR3 length: 14; CDR3 DNA: TGTGCCACCAGCAGAATCAGGGGTTTTGTTGAGCAGTTCTTC; CDR3 protein: CATSRIRGFVEQFF
clone size: .; J gene: TRBJ1-4; D gene: TRBD1; V gene: TRBV5-1; CDR3 length: 18; CDR3 DNA: TGCGCCAGCAGCTTGGTGGGACAGGGATCCGCGGCTAATGAAAAACTGTTTTTT; CDR3 protein: CASSLVGQGSAANEKLFF
clone size: .; J gene: TRBJ1-3; D gene: .; V gene: TRBV19; CDR3 length: 14; CDR3 DNA: TGTGCCAGTAGTGTACAGAGCTCTGGAAACACCATATATTTT; CDR3 protein: CASSVQSSGNTIYF
clone size: .; J gene: TRBJ2-1; D gene: .; V gene: TRBV28; CDR3 length: 16; CDR3 DNA: TGTGCCAGCAGCCACAGGGAAGGGAGCCCGGGCAATGAGCAGTTCTTC; CDR3 protein: CASSHREGSPGNEQFF
clone size: .; J gene: TRBJ1-2; D gene: TRBD1; V gene: TRBV18; CDR3 length: 16; CDR3 DNA: TGTGCCAGCTCAACAACCGGGACAGCGTCTAACTATGGCTACACCTTC; CDR3 protein: CASSTTGTASNYGYTF
clone size: .; J gene: TRBJ1-1; D gene: .; V gene: TRBV18; CDR3 length: 11; CDR3 DNA: TGTGCCAGCTCACCAACTTCAGAAGCTTTCTTT; CDR3 protein: CASSPTSEAFF
clone size: few; J gene: TRBJ1-2; D gene: TRBD1; V gene: TRBV19; CDR3 length: 15; CDR3 DNA: TGTGCCAGTAGTCCGGGGGGACAGGCCCCCTATGGCTACACCTTC; CDR3 protein: CASSPGGQAPYGYTF
clone size: .; J gene: TRBJ1-1; D gene: .; V gene: TRBV21-1; CDR3 length: 13; CDR3 DNA: TGTGCCAGCAGCCAGAAGGAGTGCACTGAAGCTTTCTTT; CDR3 protein: CASSQKECTEAFF
clone size: .; J gene: TRBJ2-5; D gene: .; V gene: TRBV5-1; CDR3 length: 14; CDR3 DNA: TGCGCCAGCAGCTTGGGCGGAGCCCAAGAGACCCAGTACTTC; CDR3 protein: CASSLGGAQETQYF
clone size: .; J gene: TRBJ2-3; D gene: TRBD2; V gene: TRBV30; CDR3 length: 13; CDR3 DNA: TGTGCCTGGAGCCTACTAGCGGGAGATACGCAGTATTTT; CDR3 protein: CAWSLLAGDTQYF
clone size: .; J gene: TRBJ1-1; D gene: .; V gene: TRBV30; CDR3 length: 15; CDR3 DNA: TGTGCCTGCCCCCCCGGGAGCGGGGTAGCCACTGAAGCTTTCTTT; CDR3 protein: CACPPGSGVATEAFF
clone size: .; J gene: TRBJ2-2; D gene: TRBD2; V gene: TRBV4-3; CDR3 length: 17; CDR3 DNA: TGCGCCAGCAGCCAAGATTTTCGGACTAGCGGGACCGGGGAGCTGTTTTTT; CDR3 protein: CASSQDFRTSGTGELFF
clone size: once; J gene: TRBJ2-3; D gene: TRBD2; V gene: TRBV5-1; CDR3 length: 17; CDR3 DNA: TGCGCCAGCAGCTTAGGGACTAGTAGAACCCACACAGATACGCAGTATTTT; CDR3 protein: CASSLGTSRTHTDTQYF
clone size: once; J gene: TRBJ2-3; D gene: .; V gene: TRBV7-9; CDR3 length: 16; CDR3 DNA: TGTGCCAGCAGCTTAGTAAACAGGCTGAGCACAGATACGCAGTATTTT; CDR3 protein: CASSLVNRLSTDTQYF
clone size: .; J gene: TRBJ2-1; D gene: .; V gene: TRBV7-2; CDR3 length: 12; CDR3 DNA: TGTGCCAGCAGCTTAAGTCGGAATGAGCAGTTCTTC; CDR3 protein: CASSLSRNEQFF
clone size: .; J gene: TRBJ2-3; D gene: .; V gene: TRBV5-1; CDR3 length: 15; CDR3 DNA: TGCGCCAGCAGCCCACTCCGCGGGGGCACAGATACGCAGTATTTT; CDR3 protein: CASSPLRGGTDTQYF
clone size: .; J gene: TRBJ1-6; D gene: TRBD1; V gene: TRBV2; CDR3 length: 15; CDR3 DNA: TGTGCCAGCACTGGACAGGGGGCAACAGGTTCACCCCTCCACTTT; CDR3 protein: CASTGQGATGSPLHF
clone size: .; J gene: TRBJ1-3; D gene: .; V gene: TRBV6-5; CDR3 length: 13; CDR3 DNA: TGTGCCAGCACTCGACAGGCTGGAAACACCATATATTTT; CDR3 protein: CASTRQAGNTIYF
clone size: .; J gene: TRBJ1-1; D gene: .; V gene: TRBV18; CDR3 length: 14; CDR3 DNA: TGTGCCAGCTTTTCAGGGGTTATGAACACTGAAGCTTTCTTT; CDR3 protein: CASFSGVMNTEAFF
clone size: .; J gene: TRBJ2-7; D gene: .; V gene: TRBV5-8; CDR3 length: 14; CDR3 DNA: TGTGCCAGCAGCTTGAGCGGACTAACCGCTAAGGAGTACTTC; CDR3 protein: CASSLSGLTAKEYF